This is a list of T cell receptor beta chains from one sample in a study of cytomegalovirus exposure and HLA in healthy donors. This table comes from immunoSEQ multiplex PCR, and its TCRdb copy is limited to in-frame clones, with some not included. The sample consists of some 180,000 clones, 80% to 85% of them appearing once. The sample taken for sequencing was PBMCs. The source is a male donor in good health and CMV-seronegative. Each CDR3 is given with its conserved first and last residue. A D gene is named only where the DNA matches it firmly.

D: TRBD2
V: TRBV11-3
CDR3: CASSFPGGEQFF

D: .
V: TRBV27
CDR3: CASRLSAGMNTEAFF

D: .
V: TRBV5-6
CDR3: CASSLGPEAFF

D: TRBD1
V: TRBV7-9
CDR3: CASSPGTGGAGSSYEQYF

D: .
V: TRBV6-6
CDR3: CASSEAGANVLTF

D: .
V: TRBV5-1
CDR3: CASSAGPNYGYTF

D: .
V: TRBV7-9
CDR3: CASSKTARSTEAFF

D: .
V: TRBV4-3
CDR3: CASSQGQLYGYTF

D: TRBD2
V: TRBV5-1
CDR3: CASSRTSGYEQYF

D: .
V: TRBV5-1
CDR3: CASSRRGPNTGELFF

D: TRBD1
V: TRBV6-6
CDR3: CASSYPGQSYEQYF

D: TRBD2
V: TRBV10-3
CDR3: CAISEGGDLSTQYF

D: TRBD1
V: TRBV7-9
CDR3: CASSSGTGGYQPQHF

D: TRBD1
V: TRBV29-1
CDR3: CSVEQGEEKLFF

D: TRBD1
V: TRBV7-2
CDR3: CASSPWTGGTYEQYF

D: TRBD1
V: TRBV5-1
CDR3: CASSLPPYRGRSYEQYF

D: .
V: TRBV21-1
CDR3: CASSKERGTATTYEQYF

D: .
V: TRBV29-1
CDR3: CSCRDTDTQYF

D: .
V: TRBV11-2
CDR3: CASSWGDNEQFF

D: TRBD1
V: TRBV27
CDR3: CASSAIRQGARETQYF

D: .
V: TRBV6-5
CDR3: CASVGRSSYEQYF

D: .
V: TRBV6-6
CDR3: CASRSPAGPYGYTF

D: TRBD1
V: TRBV28
CDR3: CASSSGQGIGYGYTF

D: .
V: TRBV5-1
CDR3: CASSPRGAGNTIYF

D: TRBD2
V: TRBV4-2
CDR3: CASSPSGGPQFF

D: TRBD2
V: TRBV2
CDR3: CASRGSGGSQFF

D: .
V: TRBV6-1
CDR3: CASSEDEGDGNTIYF

D: .
V: TRBV19
CDR3: CAVKRSGGDEQYF

D: .
V: TRBV6-5
CDR3: CASSYGGAEVNEQFF

D: TRBD1
V: TRBV2
CDR3: CASARTGGITDTQYF

D: TRBD1
V: TRBV29-1
CDR3: CSVEGDRAYEQYF

D: TRBD2
V: TRBV7-6
CDR3: CASSWTSGGDTGELFF

D: .
V: TRBV7-9
CDR3: CASSSPSYLLEQFF

D: .
V: TRBV10-1
CDR3: CASSESGRVDTIYF

D: TRBD2
V: TRBV6-1
CDR3: CASSESWTSGGTDTQYF

D: TRBD1
V: TRBV5-1
CDR3: CASSGDSPNTGELFF

D: .
V: TRBV6-5
CDR3: CASRVHASNTEAFF

D: .
V: TRBV7-9
CDR3: CASSHRTRHLYNEQFF

D: TRBD1
V: TRBV6-4
CDR3: CASSDSGDSASTDTQYF

D: .
V: TRBV5-4
CDR3: CASSPPPGQNTGELFF

D: .
V: TRBV11-2
CDR3: CASSPLRKGSTEAFF

D: TRBD1
V: TRBV5-6
CDR3: CASSYDRGRGNGYTF

D: .
V: TRBV9
CDR3: CASARDYGYTF

D: TRBD2
V: TRBV5-6
CDR3: CASSFFSGAYYEQYF

D: TRBD2
V: TRBV7-2
CDR3: CASSLEAGRAYNEQFF

D: TRBD1
V: TRBV29-1
CDR3: CSVAGTGSYYGYTF

D: .
V: TRBV5-6
CDR3: CASSLRYEQYF

D: .
V: TRBV11-3
CDR3: CASSQGLPGETQYF

D: .
V: TRBV5-1
CDR3: CASSLTDYSYGYTF

D: .
V: TRBV19
CDR3: CASGQQGGGTEAFF

D: TRBD1
V: TRBV4-3
CDR3: CASSQDLPTGGGEKLFF

D: TRBD2
V: TRBV6-6
CDR3: CASSPGLAATDTQYF

D: .
V: TRBV9
CDR3: CASSVETAQSPDGYTF

D: TRBD1
V: TRBV5-6
CDR3: CASSKAGGPNTGELFF

D: TRBD1
V: TRBV19
CDR3: CASSNSGGDTQYF